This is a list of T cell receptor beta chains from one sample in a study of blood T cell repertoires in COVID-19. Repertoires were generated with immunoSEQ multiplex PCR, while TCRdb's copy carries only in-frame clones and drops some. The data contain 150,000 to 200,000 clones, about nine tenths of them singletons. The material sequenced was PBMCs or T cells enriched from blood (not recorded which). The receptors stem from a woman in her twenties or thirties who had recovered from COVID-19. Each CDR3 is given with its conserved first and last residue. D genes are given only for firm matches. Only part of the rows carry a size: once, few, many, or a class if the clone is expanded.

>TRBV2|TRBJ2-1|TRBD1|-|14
TGTGCCAGCAGTGAGGGACAGGGTTACAATGAGCAGTTCTTC
CASSEGQGYNEQFF
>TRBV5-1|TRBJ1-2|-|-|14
TGCGCCAGCAGCTTGTCAAGAGGGAGCTATGGCTACACCTTC
CASSLSRGSYGYTF
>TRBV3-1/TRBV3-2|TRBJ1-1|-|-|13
TGTGCCAGCAGCCAAGGGAGGAACACTGAAGCTTTCTTT
CASSQGRNTEAFF
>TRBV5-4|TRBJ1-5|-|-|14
TGTGCCAGCAGCTTGGCAGGGTCGCGGCAGCCCCAGCATTTT
CASSLAGSRQPQHF
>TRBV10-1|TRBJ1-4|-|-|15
TGCGCCAGCAGTGAGAGGAACAGGGCGGGTGAAAAACTGTTTTTT
CASSERNRAGEKLFF
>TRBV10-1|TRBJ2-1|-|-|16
TGCGCCAGCAGTGACGTCCGACAGGATGTCAATGAGCAGCAGTTCTTC
CASSDVRQDVNEQQFF
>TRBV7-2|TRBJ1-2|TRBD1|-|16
TGTGCCAGCAGCTTAGCGTCGACAGGGGGCCTGTATGGCTACACCTTC
CASSLASTGGLYGYTF
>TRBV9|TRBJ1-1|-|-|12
TGTGCCAGCCGGTCAGGGATGAATCGAGCTTTCTTT
CASRSGMNRAFF
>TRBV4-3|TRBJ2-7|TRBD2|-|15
TGCGCCAGCAGCCAAGAGGCTAGCGGGACCTACGAGCAGTACTTC
CASSQEASGTYEQYF
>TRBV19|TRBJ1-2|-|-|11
TGTGCCAGTAGTATAGGGTCGCGGGAGTACTTC
CASSIGSREYF
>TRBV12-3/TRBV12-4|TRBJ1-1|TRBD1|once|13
TGTGCCAGCAGTTTCGTGACAGGGTACTTGGCTTTCTTT
CASSFVTGYLAFF
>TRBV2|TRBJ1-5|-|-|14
TGTGCCAGCAGAGGGACGGGGGGGTATCAGCCCCAGCATTTT
CASRGTGGYQPQHF
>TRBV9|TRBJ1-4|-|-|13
TGTGCCAGCAGCGTAGACGCGAATGAAAAACTGTTTTTT
CASSVDANEKLFF
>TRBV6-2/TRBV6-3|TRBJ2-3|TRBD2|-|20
TGTGCCAGCAGTTACCCGGGACTAGCGGGAGCCGAACGAACCACAGATACGCAGTATTTT
CASSYPGLAGAERTTDTQYF
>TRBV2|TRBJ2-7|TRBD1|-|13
TGTGCCAGCAGTGAAACAAGACAGGGAGAGGGGTACTTC
CASSETRQGEGYF
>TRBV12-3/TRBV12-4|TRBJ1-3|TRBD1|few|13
TGTGCCAGCAGCCAGGGGGCTGGAAACACCATATATTTT
CASSQGAGNTIYF
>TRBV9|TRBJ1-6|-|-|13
TGTGCCAGCAGCGTAGCGAGGGATTCACCCCTCCACTTT
CASSVARDSPLHF
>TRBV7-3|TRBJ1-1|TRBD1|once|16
TGTGCCAGCAGCTTTTGGGGACGGGACAGGGGATCTGAAGCTTTCTTT
CASSFWGRDRGSEAFF
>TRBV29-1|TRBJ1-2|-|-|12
TGCAGCGTACTCGACGGACTGAGAGGCTACACCTTC
CSVLDGLRGYTF
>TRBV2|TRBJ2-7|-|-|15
TGTGCCAGCAGTGCGGAGGGGTCGGTAGCCTACGAGCAGTACTTC
CASSAEGSVAYEQYF
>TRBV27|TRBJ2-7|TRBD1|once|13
TGTGCCAGCGGGGGACAGTTCTCCTACGAGCAGTACTTC
CASGGQFSYEQYF
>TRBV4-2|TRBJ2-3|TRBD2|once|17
TGTGCCAGCAGCCAAGAGGCGGGCAGGCGGGGGACAGATACGCAGTATTTT
CASSQEAGRRGTDTQYF
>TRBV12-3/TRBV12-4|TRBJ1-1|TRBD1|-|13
TGTGCCAGCAGTATAACAGGGGCCACTGAAGCTTTCTTT
CASSITGATEAFF
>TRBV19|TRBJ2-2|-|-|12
TGTGCCGCACAGGGTCACACCGGGGAGCTGTTTTTT
CAAQGHTGELFF
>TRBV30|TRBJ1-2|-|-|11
TGTGCCTGGAGTGAGGGGTATGGCTACACCTTC
CAWSEGYGYTF
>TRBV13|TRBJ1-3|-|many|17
TGTGCCAGCAGCCAGTGGAGGGAGGGTACTAATGGAAACACCATATATTTT
CASSQWREGTNGNTIYF
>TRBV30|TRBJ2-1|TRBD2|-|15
TGTGCCTGGAGTGTCGGACTAGCGGGAGGGAGGGAGCAGTTCTTC
CAWSVGLAGGREQFF
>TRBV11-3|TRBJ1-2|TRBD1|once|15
TGTGCCAGCTCATCCTTCGGTGAGGGGGCGCATGGCTACACCTTC
CASSSFGEGAHGYTF
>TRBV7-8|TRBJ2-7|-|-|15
TGTGCCAGCAGCTTAGGCGGGGACAGTCCCTACGAGCAGTACTTC
CASSLGGDSPYEQYF
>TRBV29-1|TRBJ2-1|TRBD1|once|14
TGCAGCGTGGATCTACAGGGGCCCTCTGGTGAGCAGTTCTTC
CSVDLQGPSGEQFF
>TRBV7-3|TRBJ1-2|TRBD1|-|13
TGTGCCAGCAGCCCGCGGACAGGGATTGGCTACACCTTC
CASSPRTGIGYTF
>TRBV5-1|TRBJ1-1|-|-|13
TGCGCCAGCAGCAGTAGCAGGGGCACTGAAGCTTTCTTT
CASSSSRGTEAFF